The clone carrying this T cell receptor beta chain was counted only a few times. Its cognate antigen is unknown. The record originates from a study of T cell repertoires in aging, cancer and after chemotherapy. A mixed TRB-A/B primer pool amplified rearranged TRB by multiplex touch-down PCR. TCRdb itself ran the multiplex PCR reads through MiXCR, one entry per CDR3 protein. The sample records around 9,700 distinct CDR3 sequences, approximately 33% being singletons. The template was genomic DNA from peripheral blood, not RNA. Study-wide points: Compared with age-matched healthy donors, untreated hematological or solid cancer patients showed higher blood TCR clonality.

The sequence was collected from a human donor in good health. The specimen sequenced was blood.

CDR3 nucleotide sequence: TGTGCCAGCTCACAAGGGGGTCACCCCACCTACGAGCAGTACTTC. Protein product: CASSQGGHPTYEQYF. The chain combines TRBV18 with TRBJ2-7; weak D call: TRBD1 (6 bases). Trimming stripped 4 bases from V and 2 bases from J, with 15 bases between. CDR1 KGHSH and CDR2 LQKENI come from the germline V gene. This CDR3 is built from 15 residues.